This TCR beta chain comes out of a study of blood T cell repertoires in COVID-19. Study context: PBMCs, B-cell-depleted T cells, or T cells were the source of the cDNA or gDNA that made up the material.

The data were produced by immunoSEQ multiplex PCR, yet TCRdb's version contains in-frame clones alone and is incomplete. The sample contains 310,000 or so clones, 87% of which appear only once. This TCR derives from a man over 45 with active or convalescent COVID-19. The sequenced sample was peripheral blood.

This CDR3 is CASSHGGRFDEQYF. CDR3 DNA: TGTGCCAGCAGCCATGGCGGGAGATTTGACGAGCAGTACTTC. The chain couples TRBV3-1 (or the pseudogene TRBV3-2) to TRBJ2-7; 7 bases are shared with TRBD2. Unmatched junction bases numbered 7, after V lost 3 bases and J lost 5 bases. CDR3 length equals 14 residues. From germline, CDR1 is LGHDT and CDR2 YNNKEL (reference sequence).